This T cell receptor (beta chain) was obtained from a study of vaccination effects on CD4 cells after COVID-19. Study details: Post-vaccine sampling took place a median of 72 days after the second dose. General study points: Late post-vaccination samples showed marked contraction of infection- and vaccine-induced clones.

Comment on this clone: Its antigen is as yet unknown.

The CDR3 has 15 amino acids. V was clipped by 0 bases and J by 6 bases, with 12 bases between them. Germline V gives CDR1 SGHTA, CDR2 FQGNSA. CD4+ T cells specific for antigen were expanded with viral peptide pools by the ViraFEST assay before sequencing. The culture ran for roughly ten days before CD4+ T cells were isolated. All study participants received two doses of BNT162b2 or mRNA-1273 vaccine. Nucleocapsid antibodies stayed negative before and after vaccination, showing no earlier SARS-CoV-2 infection. TCRdb's table, derived via immunoSEQ multiplex PCR, lists solely in-frame clones and lacks some. Altogether under 35,000 clones are present, more than 55% being singletons, with the ten largest covering about 8.4%.

The specimen was CD4+ T cells from PBMCs cultured with SARS-CoV-2 spike peptides, collected after COVID-19 vaccination. This chain connects TRBV7-2 to TRBJ1-5, with TRBD1 as a possible D gene (5 bases). This receptor was identified in a human donor who received a COVID-19 vaccine. The CDR3 DNA follows: TGTGCCAGCAGCTTAGCAGGGGCGGGTGGTCAGCCCCAGCATTTT. Translated: CASSLAGAGGQPQHF.